Listed below are T cell receptor beta chains from one sample, sequenced in a study of CD8 T cells in ankylosing spondylitis. From the 5' RACE reads, TCRdb called clonotypes with MiXCR, one entry per CDR3 protein. The sample has approximately 350,000 distinct CDR3 sequences; roughly 14% are singletons. The specimen sequenced was blood, either unsorted or a sorted T cell fraction (not recorded which). The receptors derive from a male donor with ankylosing spondylitis or in good health (not recorded which). Both conserved end residues are part of each CDR3. D genes are given only for firm matches. Not all rows give a size; the values are once, few, many and, for expanded clones, a class.

j_call	clone_size	d_call	v_call	cdr3_nt	cdr3_aa
TRBJ2-1	few	.	TRBV12-3/TRBV12-4	TGTGCCAGCAGTGACCCGGGGGGCCGCAGGAATGAGCAGTTCTTC	CASSDPGGRRNEQFF
TRBJ2-3	few	.	TRBV5-1	TGCGCCAGCAGCCCGACGGGGGAAATGATTGCAGATACGCAGTATTTT	CASSPTGEMIADTQYF
TRBJ2-6	few	TRBD1	TRBV12-3/TRBV12-4	TGTGCCAGCGGACGGGACAGCTTTTACTCTGGGGCCAACGTCCTGACTTTC	CASGRDSFYSGANVLTF
TRBJ2-5	few	.	TRBV7-9	TGTGCCAGCAGCTTAGTTTCGGGCAGGGGTGGTGAGACCCAGTACTTC	CASSLVSGRGGETQYF
TRBJ1-1	few	TRBD1	TRBV5-1	TGCGCCAGCAGCTGGGGACAGGTGAACACTGAAGCTTTCTTT	CASSWGQVNTEAFF
TRBJ2-7	many	.	TRBV9	TGTGCCAGCAGCGTAGAGGGGGGAGTCTACGAGCAGTACTTC	CASSVEGGVYEQYF
TRBJ1-1	.	.	TRBV6-1	TGTGCCAGCAACAAGGAGGGGCTGAACACTGAAGCTTTCTTT	CASNKEGLNTEAFF
TRBJ2-7	few	.	TRBV5-1	TGCGCCAGCAGCTTGGATGTGGGGGCTACCTACGAGCAGTACTTC	CASSLDVGATYEQYF
TRBJ1-2	few	.	TRBV12-3/TRBV12-4	TGTGCCAGCAGTTTCAAGAGTGGGGACTATGGCTACACCTTC	CASSFKSGDYGYTF
TRBJ1-1	.	.	TRBV10-3	TGTGCCATCAGTGAGTCGTTGGCAGGGGATCACACTGAAGCTTTCTTT	CAISESLAGDHTEAFF
TRBJ1-5	few	TRBD1	TRBV2	TGTGCCAGCAGTGAATGGACAGGGGGCAAAGGCAATCAGCCCCAGCATTTT	CASSEWTGGKGNQPQHF
TRBJ2-5	once	TRBD2	TRBV7-8	TGTGCCAGCAGCTTAGGAACTAGCGGGAGAGCCCAAGAGACCCAGTACTTC	CASSLGTSGRAQETQYF
TRBJ2-1	few	.	TRBV10-3	TGTGCCATCAGTAGGGACGGGAGTATCAGCTCCTACAATGAGCAGTTCTTC	CAISRDGSISSYNEQFF
TRBJ2-2	.	.	TRBV11-2	TGTGCCAGCAGCCTTATCAGGGGTACCGGGGAGCTGTTTTTT	CASSLIRGTGELFF
TRBJ2-3	many	.	TRBV7-9	TGTGCCAGCAACACATTTCAGGATACGCAGTATTTT	CASNTFQDTQYF
TRBJ2-3	few	.	TRBV20-1	TGCAGTGCTAGAGCGGGACCCGCGTGGACAGATACGCAGTATTTT	CSARAGPAWTDTQYF
TRBJ1-3	many	.	TRBV5-1	TGCGCCAGCAGCCTCACGGGGCAGCCGAGCTCTGGAAACACCATATATTTT	CASSLTGQPSSGNTIYF
TRBJ2-7	.	.	TRBV5-6	TGTGCCAGCAGCTTGGAGACCCCAATCACTACGAACCACTACGAGCAGTACTTC	CASSLETPITTNHYEQYF
TRBJ1-2	.	.	TRBV5-4	TGTGCCAGCAGCGTTGTTGGGGGACCCTATGGCTACACCTTC	CASSVVGGPYGYTF
TRBJ2-2	.	.	TRBV12-3/TRBV12-4	TGTGCCAGCAGTTTAGGAATCCAATTAAGGTCCGGGGAGCTGTTTTTT	CASSLGIQLRSGELFF
TRBJ2-7	.	.	TRBV20-1	TGCAGTGCCAACCCTCCCACGGGGCGTACAACCTACGAGCAGTACTTC	CSANPPTGRTTYEQYF
TRBJ2-7	few	.	TRBV20-1	TGCAGTGCTAGAGGTGGAGTAGCAGGGGCCAGCTACGAGCAGTACTTC	CSARGGVAGASYEQYF
TRBJ2-7	few	TRBD2	TRBV12-3/TRBV12-4	TGTGCCAGCAGTTTAGTTGGGGGAGCGGGAGGGACCTACGAGCAGTACTTC	CASSLVGGAGGTYEQYF
TRBJ1-1	few	TRBD1	TRBV20-1	TGCAGTGCTAGAGCCCCCAGAGTGGAAGGGGGCGCGTTAAGTGGAGCTGAAGCTTTCTTT	CSARAPRVEGGALSGAEAFF